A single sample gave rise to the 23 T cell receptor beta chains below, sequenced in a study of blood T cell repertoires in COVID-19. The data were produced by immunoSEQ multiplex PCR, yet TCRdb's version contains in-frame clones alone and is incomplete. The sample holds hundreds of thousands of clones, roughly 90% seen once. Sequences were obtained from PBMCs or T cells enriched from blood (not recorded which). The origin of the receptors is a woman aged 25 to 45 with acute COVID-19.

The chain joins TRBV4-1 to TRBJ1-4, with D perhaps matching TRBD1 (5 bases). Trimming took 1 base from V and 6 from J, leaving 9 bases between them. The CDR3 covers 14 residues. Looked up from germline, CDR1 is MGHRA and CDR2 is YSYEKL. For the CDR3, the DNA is TGCGCCAGCAGCCAAGGGCCGGGGGATGAAAAACTGTTTTTT. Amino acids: CASSQGPGDEKLFF.

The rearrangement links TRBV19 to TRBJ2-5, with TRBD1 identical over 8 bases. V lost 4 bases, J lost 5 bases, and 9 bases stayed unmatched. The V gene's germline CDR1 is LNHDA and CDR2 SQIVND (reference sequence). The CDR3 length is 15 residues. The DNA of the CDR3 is TGTGCCAGTAGTAGCTTGGCAGGGGGCCGGGAGACCCAGTACTTC. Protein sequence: CASSSLAGGRETQYF.

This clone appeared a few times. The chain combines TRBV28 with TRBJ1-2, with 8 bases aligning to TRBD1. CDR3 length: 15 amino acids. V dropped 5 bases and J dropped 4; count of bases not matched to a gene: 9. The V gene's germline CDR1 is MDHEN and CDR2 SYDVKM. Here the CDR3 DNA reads TGTGCCAGCAGTCCATCAGGGGGGACAGGCTATGGCTACACCTTC. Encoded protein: CASSPSGGTGYGYTF.

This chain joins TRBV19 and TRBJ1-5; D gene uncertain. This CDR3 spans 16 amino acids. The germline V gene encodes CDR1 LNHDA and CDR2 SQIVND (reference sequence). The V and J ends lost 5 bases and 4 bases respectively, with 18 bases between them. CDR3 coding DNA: TGTGCCAGTAGTCTTTGGGCAGCCCGGGGTAATCAGCCCCAGCATTTT. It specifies CASSLWAARGNQPQHF.

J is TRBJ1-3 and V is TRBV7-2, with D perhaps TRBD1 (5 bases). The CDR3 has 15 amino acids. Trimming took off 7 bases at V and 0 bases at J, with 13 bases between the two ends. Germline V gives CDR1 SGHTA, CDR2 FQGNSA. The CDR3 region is CASINQGSSGNTIYF. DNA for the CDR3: TGTGCCAGCATTAACCAGGGCTCCTCTGGAAACACCATATATTTT.

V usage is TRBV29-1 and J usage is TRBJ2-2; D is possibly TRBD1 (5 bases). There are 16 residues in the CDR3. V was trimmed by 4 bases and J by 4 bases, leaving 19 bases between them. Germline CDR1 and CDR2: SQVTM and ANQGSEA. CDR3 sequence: CSVVPRQGVPTGELFF. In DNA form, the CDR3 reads TGCAGCGTTGTCCCCAGACAAGGGGTGCCCACCGGGGAGCTGTTTTTT.

The DNA for the CDR3 is TGTGCCAGCAGTGGGACAGTCATGAACACTGAAGCTTTCTTT. This gives the protein CASSGTVMNTEAFF. This chain links TRBV2 with TRBJ1-1; perhaps TRBD1 as D (6 bases). Trimming stripped 4 bases from V and 0 bases from J, with 9 bases between. The CDR3 consists of 14 residues. CDR1 and CDR2 from the germline V gene are SNHLY and FYNNEI.

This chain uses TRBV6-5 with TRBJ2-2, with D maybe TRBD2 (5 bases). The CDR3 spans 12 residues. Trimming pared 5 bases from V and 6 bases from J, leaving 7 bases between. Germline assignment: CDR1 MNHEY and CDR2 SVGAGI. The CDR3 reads CASSRESGELFF. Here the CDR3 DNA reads TGTGCCAGCAGTAGGGAGTCCGGGGAGCTGTTTTTT.

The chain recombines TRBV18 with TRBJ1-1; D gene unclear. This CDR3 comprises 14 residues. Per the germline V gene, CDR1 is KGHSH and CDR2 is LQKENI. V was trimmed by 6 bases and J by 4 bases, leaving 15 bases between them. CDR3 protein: CASSPGYGSTEAFF. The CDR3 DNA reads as TGTGCCAGCTCCCCTGGGTACGGGAGCACTGAAGCTTTCTTT.

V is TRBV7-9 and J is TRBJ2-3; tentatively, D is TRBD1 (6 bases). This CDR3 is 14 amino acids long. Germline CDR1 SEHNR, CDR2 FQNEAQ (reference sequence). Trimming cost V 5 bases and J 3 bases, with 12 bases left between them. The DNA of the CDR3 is TGTGCCAGCAGCCCTCAGGGGTGGACAGATACGCAGTATTTT. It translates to CASSPQGWTDTQYF. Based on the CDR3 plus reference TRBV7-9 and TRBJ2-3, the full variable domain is DTGVSQNPRHKITKRGQNVTFRCDPISEHNRLYWYRQTLGQGPEFLTYFQNEAQLEKSRLLSDRFSAERPKGSFSTLEIQRTEQGDSAMYLCASSPQGWTDTQYFGPGTRLTVL.

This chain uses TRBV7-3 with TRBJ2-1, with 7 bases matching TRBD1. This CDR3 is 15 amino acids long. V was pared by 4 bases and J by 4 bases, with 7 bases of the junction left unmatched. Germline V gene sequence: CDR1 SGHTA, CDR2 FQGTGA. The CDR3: CASSSATGEYNEQFF. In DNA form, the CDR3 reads TGTGCCAGCAGCTCAGCTACAGGGGAGTACAATGAGCAGTTCTTC.

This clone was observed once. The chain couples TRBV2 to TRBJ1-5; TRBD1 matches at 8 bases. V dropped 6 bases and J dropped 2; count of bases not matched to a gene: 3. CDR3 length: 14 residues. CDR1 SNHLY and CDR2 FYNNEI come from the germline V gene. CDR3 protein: CASSGRGRNQPQHF. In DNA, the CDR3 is TGTGCCAGCAGCGGCAGGGGGCGCAATCAGCCCCAGCATTTT.

The DNA for the CDR3 is TGTGCCAGCACCTATACAGGGTGGCAGTACTTC. Translating it yields CASTYTGWQYF. The chain has TRBV2 and TRBJ2-7; TRBD1 might be the D (6 bases). Deletions cut 7 bases from V and 9 bases from J, with 13 bases between. The germline V gene encodes CDR1 SNHLY and CDR2 FYNNEI. This CDR3 spans 11 amino acids.

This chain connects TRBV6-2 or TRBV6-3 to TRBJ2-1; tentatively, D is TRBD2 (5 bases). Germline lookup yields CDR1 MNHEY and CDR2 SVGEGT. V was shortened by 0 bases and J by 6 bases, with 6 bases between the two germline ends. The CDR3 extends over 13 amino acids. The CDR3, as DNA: TGTGCCAGCAGTTACTCCGCGGGCAATGAGCAGTTCTTC. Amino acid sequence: CASSYSAGNEQFF.

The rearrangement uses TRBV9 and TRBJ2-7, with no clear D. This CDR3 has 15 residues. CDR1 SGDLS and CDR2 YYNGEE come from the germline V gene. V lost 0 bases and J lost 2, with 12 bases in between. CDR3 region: CASSVDFTAAYEQYF. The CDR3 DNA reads TGTGCCAGCAGCGTAGACTTCACAGCCGCCTACGAGCAGTACTTC.

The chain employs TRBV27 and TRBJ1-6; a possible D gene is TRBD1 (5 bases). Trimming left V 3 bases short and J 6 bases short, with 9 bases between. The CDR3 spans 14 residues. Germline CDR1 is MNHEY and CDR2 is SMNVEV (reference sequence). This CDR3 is CASSLGQGNSPLHF. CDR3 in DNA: TGTGCCAGCAGTTTGGGTCAGGGTAATTCACCCCTCCACTTT.

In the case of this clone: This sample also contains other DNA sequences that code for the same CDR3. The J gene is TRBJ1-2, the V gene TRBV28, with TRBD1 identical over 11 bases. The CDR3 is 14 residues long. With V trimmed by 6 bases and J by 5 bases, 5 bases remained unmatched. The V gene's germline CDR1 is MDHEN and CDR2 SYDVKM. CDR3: CASSPGTGGYGYTF. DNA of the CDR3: TGTGCCAGCAGCCCCGGGACAGGGGGTTATGGCTACACCTTC.

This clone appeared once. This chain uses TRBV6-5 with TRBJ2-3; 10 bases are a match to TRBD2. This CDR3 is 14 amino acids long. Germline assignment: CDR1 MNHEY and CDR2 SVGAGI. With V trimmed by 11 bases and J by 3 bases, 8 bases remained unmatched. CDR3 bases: TGTGCCGGTCAAGCGGGGGGGCCAACAGATACGCAGTATTTT. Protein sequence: CAGQAGGPTDTQYF.

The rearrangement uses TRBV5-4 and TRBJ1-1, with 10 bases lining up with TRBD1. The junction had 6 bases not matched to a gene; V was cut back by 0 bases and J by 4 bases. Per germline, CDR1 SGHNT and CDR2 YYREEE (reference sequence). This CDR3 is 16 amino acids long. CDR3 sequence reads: CASSLGDRGWGTEAFF. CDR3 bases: TGTGCCAGCAGCTTGGGGGACAGGGGTTGGGGCACTGAAGCTTTCTTT.

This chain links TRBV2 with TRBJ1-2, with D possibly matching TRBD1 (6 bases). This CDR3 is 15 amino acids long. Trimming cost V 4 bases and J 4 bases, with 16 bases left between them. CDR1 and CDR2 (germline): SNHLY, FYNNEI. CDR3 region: CASSGMETGPYGYTF. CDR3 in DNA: TGTGCCAGCAGTGGGATGGAAACAGGGCCCTATGGCTACACCTTC.

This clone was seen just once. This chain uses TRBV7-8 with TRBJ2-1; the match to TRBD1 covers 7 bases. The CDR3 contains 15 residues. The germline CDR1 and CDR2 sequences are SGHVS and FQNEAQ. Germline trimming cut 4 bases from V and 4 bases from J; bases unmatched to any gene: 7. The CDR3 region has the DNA TGTGCCAGCAGCTGGGACAGACCAACTTACAATGAGCAGTTCTTC. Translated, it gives CASSWDRPTYNEQFF.

CDR3 nucleotides: TGTGCCAGCAGCTTAAAGGGGGATTCACCCCTCCACTTT. This sequence encodes CASSLKGDSPLHF. The chain is built from TRBV7-2 and TRBJ1-6, with D possibly TRBD1 on 6 matching bases. Per germline, CDR1 SGHTA and CDR2 FQGNSA. The CDR3 length is 13 residues. Deletions cut 2 bases from V and 8 bases from J, with 7 bases between. The full variable domain, its missing parts supplied by reference TRBV7-2 and TRBJ1-6, is GAGVSQSPSNKVTEKGKDVELRCDPISGHTALYWYRQSLGQGLEFLIYFQGNSAPDKSGLPSDRFSAERTGGSVSTLTIQRTQQEDSAVYLCASSLKGDSPLHFGNGTRLTVT.

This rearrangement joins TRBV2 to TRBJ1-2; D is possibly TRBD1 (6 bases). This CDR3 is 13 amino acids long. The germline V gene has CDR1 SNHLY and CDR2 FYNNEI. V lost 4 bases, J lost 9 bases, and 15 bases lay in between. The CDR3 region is CASSATIQGRYTF. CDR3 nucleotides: TGTGCCAGCAGTGCGACAATACAGGGCCGCTACACCTTC.